This TCR beta chain was documented in a study of OX40 agonist ivuxolimab in advanced cancers. Findings and limits, study-wide: Low normalized clonal expansion also occurred in some nonresponding patients. Clonal expansion was among the lowest in partial responders at 0.1-3.0 mg/kg, especially CD8+. Compared with CD4+, CD8+ T cells on average had more expanded clones.

Sequenced by immunoSEQ multiplex PCR; TCRdb stores in-frame clones only, minus some. The table shows 54,000 or so clones, with 80% occurring only once. Baseline, cycle 4 day 1, and cycle 7 day 1 were the blood sampling points. V lost 6 bases and J 0 bases, leaving 14 bases between the germline ends. The CDR3 loop spans 16 amino acids. From germline, CDR1 is SSHAT and CDR2 FNYEAQ (reference sequence). This clone appeared a single time. Its matching antigen is unknown. This sequence was found in an adult with an advanced solid tumor such as melanoma, head and neck, liver or kidney cancer. The input for sequencing was CD4+ or CD8+ T cells sorted from blood, taken in a trial of the OX40 agonist ivuxolimab. This sequence joins TRBV7-7 and TRBJ2-2; TRBD2 is a possible D gene (5 bases). The CDR3 DNA reads TGTGCCAGCAGTTTCACCCACGGGGCGAACACCGGGGAGCTGTTTTTT. Protein: CASSFTHGANTGELFF.